Reported below is one TCR beta chain. Its matching antigen is unknown. Use of 60 Vbeta and 13 Jbeta primers characterized the PCR. Repertoires were generated with immunoSEQ multiplex PCR, while TCRdb's copy carries only in-frame clones and drops some. The sample includes approximately 120,000 clones, almost 75% of them seen just once. This sample is part of a study of cytomegalovirus exposure and HLA in healthy donors. General study points: The only immune exposure information that was available was CMV serostatus. Across donors, sequencing depth was assumed by presence/absence analyses to be roughly uniform.

The CDR3 covers 16 residues. The J segment lost 1 base and the V segment lost 5 bases, leaving 10 bases of the junction unmatched. CDR1 and CDR2 (germline): SGDLS, YYNGEE. The TCR comes from a man aged 35 to 55 in good health and CMV-seronegative. Sample: PBMCs. The genes are TRBV9 and TRBJ2-7; 9 bases match TRBD2. The CDR3 bases are TGTGCCAGCAGTGAAAGCGGTAGCGGGGGATCCTACGAGCAGTACTTC. Encoded protein: CASSESGSGGSYEQYF.